This T cell receptor (beta chain) was captured by sequencing in a study of identical twins. TCRdb called the 5' RACE reads again in MiXCR, with one record for every CDR3 protein. The sample shows hundreds of thousands of distinct CDR3 sequences, roughly 13% of them seen only once. The V gene's germline CDR1 is DFQATT and CDR2 SNEGSKA (reference sequence). CDR3 length equals 13 residues. V lost 5 bases to trimming and J lost 0 bases, with 8 bases between them. This TCR came from a woman under 30 in good health. Material: memory (CD45RO+) T cells sorted from blood. The chain has TRBV20-1 and TRBJ2-4; D gene unclear. The CDR3 here is CSASLLAKNIQYF. CDR3 sequence (DNA): TGCAGTGCTTCATTATTAGCCAAAAACATTCAGTACTTC.